One and the same sample provided the 3 T cell receptor beta chains below, sequenced in a study of T cells in women clearing cervical HPV infection. The protocol was immunoSEQ multiplex PCR, while the TCRdb copy is restricted to in-frame clones and leaves out a portion. The sample has tens of thousands of clones. The sequenced sample consisted of blood buffy coat. Receptors originate from a woman between 18 and 70 years old with a cervical HPV16 infection that either progressed to CIN3+ or cleared (not recorded which).

A note on this clone: The read is 3 residues too short to cover the CDR3 end, so that end is filled in from the germline J gene. The chain employs TRBV6-2 or TRBV6-3 and TRBJ2-3, with D possibly matching TRBD2 (6 bases). Deletions cut 6 bases from V and 0 bases from J, with 13 bases between. Germline V gene data show CDR1 as MNHEY and CDR2 as SVGEGT. The CDR3 totals 15 residues. The CDR3 DNA, read in part, is TGTGCCAGCAGCCTATCGGGGAGGAGCACAGATACG. Its protein is CASSLSGRSTDT. The entire CDR3 sequence reads CASSLSGRSTDTQYF.

Concerning this clone: The read gets to within 3 residues of the CDR3 end, and the germline J gene fills in the rest. The rearrangement links TRBV5-1 to TRBJ2-3; 7 bases fit TRBD1. From germline, CDR1 is SGHRS and CDR2 YFSETQ. The CDR3 spans 14 residues. J lost 4 bases, V lost 3 bases, and 5 bases had no gene match. The sequenced part of the CDR3 DNA is TGCGCCAGCAGCTACGGACAGGACGCAGATACG. It codes for CASSYGQDADT. The CDR3 in its entirety is CASSYGQDADTQYF.

With regard to this clone: Read data end 3 residues before the CDR3 end; the end is taken from the germline J gene. The gene calls are TRBV4-1 and TRBJ1-2; TRBD1 might be the D (5 bases). Trimming left V 8 bases short and J 5 bases short, with 18 bases between. CDR3 size: 14 residues. Germline assignment: CDR1 MGHRA and CDR2 YSYEKL. The CDR3 here is CASELGTGGYGYTF. Partial CDR3 DNA: TGCGCCAGCGAGTTGGGGACGGGGGGTTATGGC.